A single sample gave rise to the 30 T cell receptor beta chains below, sequenced in a study of blood T cell repertoires in COVID-19. Only in-frame clones appear in the TCRdb table, and some are missing; sequencing was by immunoSEQ multiplex PCR. The sample holds 55,000 to 95,000 clones, more than 80% seen once. The sample consisted of peripheral blood. These receptors were collected from a woman aged 70-85 years with acute or convalescent COVID-19.

The chain recombines TRBV29-1 with TRBJ1-2, with D unresolved. V lost 4 bases to trimming and J lost 0 bases, with 6 bases between them. This CDR3 is built from 12 residues. From germline, CDR1 is SQVTM and CDR2 ANQGSEA. The DNA of the CDR3 is TGCAGCGTTGGGGCGCCTAACTATGGCTACACCTTC. This codes for CSVGAPNYGYTF.

This chain joins TRBV20-1 and TRBJ2-1; possible D gene TRBD1, 5 bases. The CDR3 loop spans 11 amino acids. V shed 6 bases and J shed 5 bases, with 8 bases lying between them. CDR1 is DFQATT and CDR2 is SNEGSKA in the germline V gene (reference sequence). The CDR3 loop reads CSADSHNEQFF. In nucleotides, the CDR3 is TGCAGTGCCGACAGCCACAATGAGCAGTTCTTC.

The rearrangement joins TRBV11-2 to TRBJ2-7, with TRBD2 matching over 8 bases. In germline, CDR1 is SGHAT, CDR2 FQNNGV. The CDR3 extends over 16 amino acids. Trimming at V came to 4 bases and at J to 2 bases, leaving 10 bases not matched to a gene. In DNA, the CDR3 is TGTGCCAGCAGCTACCGGGAGGGTAAGGGAACCTACGAGCAGTACTTC. Translation: CASSYREGKGTYEQYF.

This clone was detected only a few times. V usage is TRBV6-6 and J usage is TRBJ2-1, with TRBD2 matching over 10 bases. The CDR3 sequence is 15 residues long. V shed 6 bases and J 4 bases; nucleotides not matched to a gene: 6. CDR1 and CDR2 from the germline V gene are MNHNY and SVGAGI (reference sequence). CDR3 loop: CASRASGRGYNEQFF. The CDR3 bases are TGTGCCAGCAGAGCAAGCGGGAGGGGATACAATGAGCAGTTCTTC.

The V and J genes are TRBV11-3 and TRBJ1-6; D gene ambiguous. The CDR3 is made up of 14 amino acids. The germline gives CDR1 SGHNT, CDR2 YENEEA. Trimming left V 5 bases short and J 5 bases short, with 10 bases between. CDR3 sequence reads: CASSTNPNNSPLHF. CDR3 bases: TGTGCCAGCAGCACTAACCCCAATAATTCACCCCTCCACTTT.

This clone appeared a single time. The V and J genes are TRBV5-1 and TRBJ2-1; D remains ambiguous. The ends were cut back, 5 bases at V and 2 bases at J, with 14 bases in the middle. The CDR3 runs to 15 residues. Germline V gene lookup returns CDR1 SGHRS and CDR2 YFSETQ. CDR3 in DNA: TGCGCCAGCAGAGTGGAGATTGGAACCTACAATGAGCAGTTCTTC. As protein: CASRVEIGTYNEQFF.

The chain is built from TRBV2 and TRBJ1-1; maybe TRBD1 (6 bases). The germline CDR1 and CDR2 sequences are SNHLY and FYNNEI. The CDR3 has 16 residues. The germline V and J ends were trimmed by 1 base and 4 bases, with 16 bases remaining between them. CDR3 nucleotide sequence: TGTGCCAGCAGTGAAGTCCCGCCAGGGGAGGGCACTGAAGCTTTCTTT. Amino acid sequence: CASSEVPPGEGTEAFF.

This chain uses TRBV6-5 with TRBJ2-7; TRBD2 agrees at 7 bases. The germline V gene has CDR1 MNHEY and CDR2 SVGAGI. This CDR3 has 16 amino acids. The junction had 8 bases not matched to a gene; V was cut back by 0 bases and J by 3 bases. CDR3 protein: CASSYSSTGLHYEQYF. For the CDR3, the DNA is TGTGCCAGCAGTTACTCGAGTACGGGACTACACTACGAGCAGTACTTC.

The chain is built from TRBV7-8 and TRBJ2-7, with 13 nucleotides matching TRBD2. Trimming at V came to 5 bases and at J to 2 bases, leaving 9 bases not matched to a gene. Germline CDR1 is SGHVS and CDR2 is FQNEAQ. The CDR3 spans 17 residues. For the CDR3, the DNA is TGTGCCAGCAGCCCGTCCCGGGGGACTAGCGGGGCCTACGAGCAGTACTTC. This gives the protein CASSPSRGTSGAYEQYF.

This chain joins TRBV6-5 and TRBJ2-7, with D unresolved. Trimming cost V 2 bases and J 3 bases, with 2 bases left between them. CDR1 and CDR2 from the germline V gene are MNHEY and SVGAGI. The CDR3 length is 11 residues. For the CDR3, the DNA is TGTGCCAGCAGTTACCTCTACGAGCAGTACTTC. Protein: CASSYLYEQYF.

The table lists this clone with many counts. The genes are TRBV7-6 and TRBJ2-1; 12 nucleotides match TRBD2. Unmatched junction bases numbered 11, after V lost 4 bases and J lost 10 bases. This CDR3 region has 16 residues. Per the germline V gene, CDR1 is SGHVS and CDR2 is FNYEAQ. The DNA of the CDR3 is TGTGCCAGCAGCTCGAGGACTAGCGGGACCGGGGGGGAGCAGTTCTTC. Its translation: CASSSRTSGTGGEQFF.

There are many counts of this clone. The V gene is TRBV10-3, the J gene TRBJ1-4, with a weak D call TRBD1 (5 bases). The CDR3 has 14 amino acids. CDR1 ENHRY and CDR2 SYGVKD come from the germline V gene. V was cut by 3 bases and J by 7 bases, with 12 bases left in between. The CDR3 DNA sequence: TGTGCCATCAGTGATTCAGGGTCGGTTGAAAAACTGTTTTTT. It codes for CAISDSGSVEKLFF.

There are a few counts of this clone. The chain has TRBV18 and TRBJ1-5, with 7 bases lining up with TRBD1. Germline CDR1 KGHSH, CDR2 LQKENI. J was trimmed by 3 bases and V by 2 bases; bases with no gene match: 7. This CDR3 region has 16 residues. CDR3 protein: CASSPRTGQINQPQHF. CDR3 nucleotides: TGTGCCAGCTCACCAAGGACAGGACAGATCAATCAGCCCCAGCATTTT. Full variable domain (rest looked up from reference TRBV18 and TRBJ1-5): NAGVMQNPRHLVRRRGQEARLRCSPMKGHSHVYWYRQLPEEGLKFMVYLQKENIIDESGMPKERFSAEFPKEGPSILRIQQVVRGDSAAYFCASSPRTGQINQPQHFGDGTRLSIL.

The chain joins TRBV18 to TRBJ1-3, with D uncertain. With 0 bases removed from V and 0 bases from J, the gap between germline ends came to 6 bases. The CDR3 loop spans 15 amino acids. CDR1 is KGHSH and CDR2 is LQKENI in the germline V gene. The CDR3 DNA reads as TGTGCCAGCTCACCACCGGCCCTCTCTGGAAACACCATATATTTT. It specifies CASSPPALSGNTIYF.

The J gene is TRBJ2-7, the V gene TRBV7-9; 10 bases are shared with TRBD1. The CDR3 totals 15 residues. V trimming: 5 bases; J trimming: 2 bases; junction bases outside the gene matches: 6. Germline CDR1 reads SEHNR; CDR2 reads FQNEAQ (reference sequence). CDR3 sequence reads: CASSAGTGAAYEQYF. CDR3 sequence (DNA): TGTGCCAGCAGCGCCGGGACAGGGGCCGCCTACGAGCAGTACTTC.

The chain recombines TRBV29-1 with TRBJ1-2; D ambiguous. This CDR3 is 13 amino acids long. Germline V CDR1 and CDR2: SQVTM, ANQGSEA. Trimming removed 3 bases at V and 4 bases at J, with 12 bases between. CDR3 DNA sequence: TGCAGCGTTGACAAAGCGCCGATCTATGGCTACACCTTC. Translating gives CSVDKAPIYGYTF. Complete variable domain (other parts from reference TRBV29-1 and TRBJ1-2): SAVISQKPSRDICQRGTSLTIQCQVDSQVTMMFWYRQQPGQSLTLIATANQGSEATYESGFVIDKFPISRPNLTFSTLTVSNMSPEDSSIYLCSVDKAPIYGYTFGSGTRLTVV.

The rearrangement joins TRBV3-1 (or the pseudogene TRBV3-2) to TRBJ2-2, with D possibly TRBD1 on 7 matching bases. The CDR3 runs to 13 residues. V dropped 9 bases and J dropped 6 bases, with 14 bases sitting between them. The germline V gene has CDR1 LGHDT and CDR2 YNNKEL (reference sequence). Written as DNA, the CDR3 is TGTGCCAGTAAAGGAGGGGGCTCCGGGGAGCTGTTTTTT. The encoded protein is CASKGGGSGELFF.

This chain uses TRBV3-1 (or the pseudogene TRBV3-2) with TRBJ2-3, with 10 nucleotides matching TRBD1. This CDR3 contains 17 residues. The germline CDR1 and CDR2 sequences are LGHDT and YNNKEL (reference sequence). V lost 1 base and J lost 6; bases outside the gene matches: 10. In DNA form, the CDR3 reads TGTGCCAGCAGCCAAGGATCCCGGGACAGGGGCATGGATACGCAGTATTTT. This codes for CASSQGSRDRGMDTQYF.

The chain recombines TRBV11-2 with TRBJ2-2; perhaps TRBD2 as D (5 bases). Trimming took off 3 bases at V and 6 bases at J, with 17 bases between the two ends. CDR1 and CDR2 from the germline V gene are SGHAT and FQNNGV. This CDR3 is 16 amino acids long. CDR3 nucleotide sequence: TGTGCCAGCAGCTTCTGGAGGCCGAGTCTATCCGGGGAGCTGTTTTTT. This sequence encodes CASSFWRPSLSGELFF.

V usage is TRBV9 and J usage is TRBJ2-7, with 7 bases matching TRBD2. Trimming took 3 bases from V and 5 from J; bases not matched to a gene: 11. The CDR3 totals 15 residues. Germline loops: CDR1 SGDLS, CDR2 YYNGEE. The CDR3 region has the DNA TGTGCCAGCAGCGACCGCGGGAGTGGGAGCGACGAGCAGTACTTC. Protein sequence: CASSDRGSGSDEQYF.

The gene calls are TRBV21-1 and TRBJ2-5; the listed D gene, TRBD1, was not tested against the DNA. TRBV21-1 is given as a pseudogene. The CDR3 extends over 14 amino acids. The CDR3 is CASSRTGPQETQYF. In nucleotides, the CDR3 is TGTGCCAGCAGCCGGACAGGGCCTCAAGAGACCCAGTACTTC.

The V and J genes are TRBV30 and TRBJ1-1; maybe TRBD1 (6 bases). The CDR3 extends over 14 amino acids. With 2 bases removed from V and 4 bases from J, the gap between germline ends came to 14 bases. Germline CDR1 GTSNPN, CDR2 SVGIG (reference sequence). CDR3 bases: TGTGCCTGGAGTCGGGGAGGGGGTGGCACTGAAGCTTTCTTT. Translating it yields CAWSRGGGGTEAFF.

The chain recombines TRBV15 with TRBJ2-7; 7 bases agree with TRBD2. V lost 1 base to trimming and J lost 2 bases; unmatched junction nucleotides: 8. CDR1 is LNHNV and CDR2 is YYDKDF in the germline V gene (reference sequence). The CDR3 is made up of 16 amino acids. The CDR3: CATSRGKGLPPYEQYF. CDR3 DNA sequence: TGTGCCACCAGCAGAGGGAAGGGACTACCTCCCTACGAGCAGTACTTC.

The V and J genes are TRBV18 and TRBJ1-2; 8 bases agree with TRBD1. CDR3 size: 13 residues. Trimming took 3 bases from V and 10 from J; bases not matched to a gene: 7. Germline CDR1 reads KGHSH; CDR2 reads LQKENI. The CDR3 sequence is CASSPTGARDYTF. CDR3 sequence (DNA): TGTGCCAGCTCACCGACAGGGGCCCGGGACTACACCTTC.

This clone was seen at least ten times. The genes are TRBV10-3 and TRBJ1-2; TRBD1 matches 7 bases. This CDR3 has 16 residues. V shed 0 bases, J shed 2 bases, and the junction held 6 bases outside the gene matches. The germline CDR1 and CDR2 sequences are ENHRY and SYGVKD. CDR3 in amino acids: CAISESGDRDNYGYTF. Written as DNA, the CDR3 is TGTGCCATCAGTGAGTCAGGCGACAGGGACAACTATGGCTACACCTTC.

V usage is TRBV30 and J usage is TRBJ2-2; 13 nucleotides align to TRBD2. V gave up 6 bases and J gave up 4 bases; unmatched junction bases: 14. Germline V gene sequence: CDR1 GTSNPN, CDR2 SVGIG (reference sequence). The CDR3 length is 18 residues. CDR3 coding DNA: TGTGCCTGTCCCGGGGACTTCCGGACTAGCGGGAGCACCGGGGAGCTGTTTTTT. Translated, it gives CACPGDFRTSGSTGELFF.

This clone is medium-sized by share. This chain links TRBV7-6 with TRBJ2-4, with 7 positions matching TRBD1. V shed 5 bases, J shed 0 bases, and the junction held 10 bases outside the gene matches. Germline values: CDR1 SGHVS, CDR2 FNYEAQ. CDR3 length: 17 amino acids. CDR3 bases: TGTGCCAGCAGCCCTGACCCAGGGGGTTTAGCCAAAAACATTCAGTACTTC. Translating gives CASSPDPGGLAKNIQYF.

J is TRBJ2-7 and V is TRBV21-1; TRBD1 was called by the table and not checked on the DNA. TRBV21-1 is listed as a pseudogene. The CDR3 is 16 residues long. The CDR3 DNA is TGTGCCAGCAGCAGACCGTGCGGTAAAGGGGGATACGAGCAGTACTTC. Translated: CASSRPCGKGGYEQYF.

This clone appeared once. The chain is built from TRBV28 and TRBJ1-2; 10 positions agree with TRBD1. J gave up 5 bases and V 1 base, and 4 bases lay outside the gene matches. This CDR3 is 15 amino acids long. CDR1 is MDHEN and CDR2 is SYDVKM in the germline V gene. CDR3 loop: CASSLYRDRGYGYTF. Written as DNA, the CDR3 is TGTGCCAGCAGTTTATACCGGGACAGGGGTTATGGCTACACCTTC.

This chain uses TRBV15 with TRBJ2-1, with TRBD1 matching over 7 bases. Trimming removed 7 bases from V and 8 bases from J; junction bases left unmatched: 11. The CDR3 is 14 amino acids. CDR1 and CDR2 from the germline V gene are LNHNV and YYDKDF (reference sequence). The CDR3 sequence is CATTRQGRGYEQFF. As DNA, the CDR3 is TGTGCCACCACCCGACAGGGTAGAGGGTATGAGCAGTTCTTC.